The 27 T cell receptor beta chains reported below all come from one sample, sequenced in a study of CXCR3-negative and CXCR3-positive naive CD8 T cells. Researchers prepared the TRB cDNA libraries using 5' RACE with UMI labels. TCRdb re-called the 5' RACE reads; every CDR3 protein appears as one record, without DNA. This listing includes over 35,000 distinct CDR3 sequences. Sequenced sample: naive CXCR3- CD8+ T cells from blood. Documented subset: CD45RO-CCR7+CD27+CD95- naive CD8+ T cells lacking CXCR3 (TNR3-). Receptors originate from a human donor in good health. Some clones in this sample may be carry-over from other donors' samples.

The chain carries TRBV29-1 and TRBJ2-3; TCRdb gives TRBD2 as the D gene, but with no DNA this cannot be confirmed. Germline V lookup: CDR1 SQVTM, CDR2 ANQGSEA. This CDR3 contains 15 residues. This chain's CDR3 is CSVPGSSGGEDTQYF.

CDR3 sequence reads: CASSSGTGGLNEQFF. V usage is TRBV12-3 or TRBV12-4 and J usage is TRBJ2-1; checking the TCRdb D call of TRBD1 is not possible without DNA. The CDR3 spans 15 residues.

This chain joins TRBV29-1 and TRBJ2-7; no DNA is available, so the TRBD1 call from TCRdb remains unchecked. The CDR3 covers 16 residues. Germline CDR1 reads SQVTM; CDR2 reads ANQGSEA. The CDR3 here is CSVEEGGTGNSYEQYF.

By frequency, this clonotype is medium-sized (0.01 to 0.1%). The rearrangement joins TRBV6-1 to TRBJ2-7. The CDR3 contains 15 residues. The germline CDR1 and CDR2 sequences are MNHNS and SASEGT. The CDR3 protein is CASSEFTGGSYEQYF.

J is TRBJ2-2 and V is TRBV11-2; without DNA, the TCRdb call of TRBD2 cannot be checked. The CDR3 contains 18 residues. In germline, CDR1 is SGHAT, CDR2 FQNNGV. The CDR3 loop is CASSLVRDQLTNTGELFF. The full variable domain, in which reference TRBV11-2 and TRBJ2-2 provide the parts outside the CDR3, is EAGVAQSPRYKIIEKRQSVAFWCNPISGHATLYWYQQILGQGPKLLIQFQNNGVVDDSQLPKDRFSAERLKGVDSTLKIQPAKLEDSAVYLCASSLVRDQLTNTGELFFGEGSRLTVL.

The V and J genes are TRBV25-1 and TRBJ2-1. CDR1 is MGHDK, CDR2 SYGVNS, per germline. This CDR3 is built from 13 residues. The CDR3: CASLEGNYNEQFF.

CDR3 protein: CSANLAGASYNEQFF. This chain uses TRBV20-1 with TRBJ2-1; TCRdb's assignment of TRBD2 cannot be checked, as there is no DNA. The CDR3 is 15 amino acids. Germline-derived CDR1 and CDR2 are DFQATT and SNEGSKA (reference sequence).

V and J are TRBV29-1 and TRBJ1-1; the TCRdb D gene call, TRBD1, has no DNA to confirm it. In germline, CDR1 is SQVTM, CDR2 ANQGSEA. The CDR3 is 14 residues long. CDR3 sequence: CSVTGTGLETEAFF.

The chain is built from TRBV27 and TRBJ2-3. Per the germline V gene, CDR1 is MNHEY and CDR2 is SMNVEV (reference sequence). This CDR3 is 12 amino acids long. The CDR3 is CASSLNGDTQYF.

Here the CDR3 reads CASSQDLTGGVQFF. The chain employs TRBV4-3 and TRBJ2-1; TCRdb outputs TRBD2, but without DNA this stays unchecked. Germline values: CDR1 LGHNA, CDR2 YSLEER. CDR3 size: 14 residues.

The chain is built from TRBV4-1 and TRBJ2-3; the TRBD1 assignment by TCRdb is unverifiable without DNA. The germline gives CDR1 MGHRA, CDR2 YSYEKL. The CDR3 consists of 17 residues. CDR3 residues: CASSQDDRGTSTDKQYF.

This chain uses TRBV6-5 with TRBJ2-5; TCRdb's D call of TRBD1 is untestable without DNA. CDR1 is MNHEY and CDR2 is SVGAGI in the germline V gene. The CDR3 loop spans 14 amino acids. This CDR3 reads CASSYQGLQETQYF.

The chain employs TRBV7-8 and TRBJ2-2. CDR3 length: 14 amino acids. Per germline, CDR1 SGHVS and CDR2 FQNEAQ. CDR3 loop: CASSLVSNTGELFF.

The genes are TRBV14 and TRBJ2-7. The germline V gene encodes CDR1 SGHDN and CDR2 FVKESK. The CDR3 spans 15 residues. The CDR3 reads CASSQEVETLYEQYF.

The V and J genes are TRBV5-6 and TRBJ1-1. Germline lookup yields CDR1 SGHDT and CDR2 YYEEEE. The CDR3 covers 12 residues. This chain's CDR3 is CASSFHATEAFF.

The genes are TRBV27 and TRBJ1-5; TCRdb designates TRBD1, a call that cannot be tested without DNA. Germline loops: CDR1 MNHEY, CDR2 SMNVEV (reference sequence). This CDR3 spans 13 amino acids. This CDR3 reads CASSLGQRQPQHF.

V is TRBV28 and J is TRBJ2-4; TCRdb calls TRBD1, which cannot be checked without DNA. The CDR3 is 16 amino acids. The V gene's germline CDR1 is MDHEN and CDR2 SYDVKM. This CDR3 reads CASSYLTSPGQNIQYF.

The chain is built from TRBV5-6 and TRBJ2-7; TCRdb designates TRBD1, a call that cannot be tested without DNA. Germline V gene lookup returns CDR1 SGHDT and CDR2 YYEEEE. This CDR3 contains 14 residues. This CDR3 reads CASSSRTGRYEQYF. The full variable domain, rest sourced from reference TRBV5-6 and TRBJ2-7, is DAGVTQSPTHLIKTRGQQVTLRCSPKSGHDTVSWYQQALGQGPQFIFQYYEEEERQRGNFPDRFSGHQFPNYSSELNVNALLLGDSALYLCASSSRTGRYEQYFGPGTRLTVT.

The CDR3 reads CSARDRESYEQYF. The gene calls are TRBV20-1 and TRBJ2-7; TCRdb outputs TRBD1, but without DNA this stays unchecked. CDR3 length: 13 amino acids. The germline V gene encodes CDR1 DFQATT and CDR2 SNEGSKA (reference sequence).

The chain combines TRBV11-2 with TRBJ2-5; there is no DNA to check the TCRdb D call of TRBD1. CDR3 size: 15 residues. Germline V gives CDR1 SGHAT, CDR2 FQNNGV. CDR3 loop: CASSLDRGPAQTQYF. The full variable domain, its missing parts supplied by reference TRBV11-2 and TRBJ2-5, is EAGVAQSPRYKIIEKRQSVAFWCNPISGHATLYWYQQILGQGPKLLIQFQNNGVVDDSQLPKDRFSAERLKGVDSTLKIQPAKLEDSAVYLCASSLDRGPAQTQYFGPGTRLLVL.

The chain couples TRBV2 to TRBJ2-7. Germline V CDR1 and CDR2: SNHLY, FYNNEI. The CDR3 is 13 amino acids. CDR3 amino acids: CASSENEEREQYF. The entire variable domain, with the rest obtained from reference TRBV2 and TRBJ2-7, is as follows: EPEVTQTPSHQVTQMGQEVILRCVPISNHLYFYWYRQILGQKVEFLVSFYNNEISEKSEIFDDQFSVERPDGSNFTLKIRSTKLEDSAMYFCASSENEEREQYFGPGTRLTVT.

This chain joins TRBV6-5 and TRBJ1-6; the D gene TCRdb calls, TRBD1, cannot be checked with no DNA. Germline loops: CDR1 MNHEY, CDR2 SVGAGI. The CDR3 has 14 residues. The CDR3 region is CASSADSFNSPLHF.

This chain joins TRBV13 and TRBJ2-3. CDR3 length: 14 amino acids. Germline V gene data show CDR1 as PRHDT and CDR2 as FYEKMQ (reference sequence). The CDR3: CASSSGLITDTQYF. Filled out from reference TRBV13 and TRBJ2-3, the complete variable domain reads AAGVIQSPRHLIKEKRETATLKCYPIPRHDTVYWYQQGPGQDPQFLISFYEKMQSDKGSIPDRFSAQQFSDYHSELNMSSLELGDSALYFCASSSGLITDTQYFGPGTRLTVL.

The rearrangement joins TRBV5-1 to TRBJ2-1. Per germline, CDR1 SGHRS and CDR2 YFSETQ. This CDR3 has 15 residues. This chain's CDR3 is CASSLTGFSYNEQFF. Looking up the rest from reference TRBV5-1 and TRBJ2-1 gives the full variable domain: KAGVTQTPRYLIKTRGQQVTLSCSPISGHRSVSWYQQTPGQGLQFLFEYFSETQRNKGNFPGRFSGRQFSNSRSEMNVSTLELGDSALYLCASSLTGFSYNEQFFGPGTRLTVL.

This chain connects TRBV28 to TRBJ2-1; TCRdb's D call, TRBD1, is unchecked because there is no DNA. There are 15 residues in the CDR3. CDR1 and CDR2 (germline): MDHEN, SYDVKM. CDR3 amino acids: CASSPTSGSRTKAFF.

The chain is built from TRBV29-1 and TRBJ1-6; the D call of TRBD1 rests on TCRdb alone, since no DNA is present to check it. The germline V gene encodes CDR1 SQVTM and CDR2 ANQGSEA. The CDR3 is 14 amino acids. This chain's CDR3 is CSVEDPAAPRTLHF.

The chain has TRBV7-9 and TRBJ2-1. This CDR3 is built from 12 residues. Germline V gene sequence: CDR1 SEHNR, CDR2 FQNEAQ (reference sequence). The CDR3 protein is CASSLMSDEQFF.